One sample yielded the 17 T cell receptor beta chains listed below, sequenced in a study of T cell changes during pregnancy in multiple sclerosis. TCRdb's copy holds only in-frame clones and misses some; the assay was immunoSEQ multiplex PCR. This sample has some 40,000 clones, with around 93% found just once. The sample consisted of CD4+ T cells from peripheral blood mononuclear cells, taken after pregnancy. These receptors came from a female donor with multiple sclerosis, enrolled in a pregnancy study.

The V call is TRBV7-9, the J call TRBJ1-6, with 8 nucleotides matching TRBD1. Per germline, CDR1 SEHNR and CDR2 FQNEAQ (reference sequence). The CDR3 is 16 residues long. With V trimmed by 2 bases and J by 6 bases, 6 bases remained unmatched. The CDR3 DNA reads as TGTGCCAGCAGCTTACAGGGGGCAAGTAGTAATTCACCCCTCCACTTT. Protein sequence: CASSLQGASSNSPLHF.

The V call is TRBV6-1, the J call TRBJ1-5; the match to TRBD1 covers 9 bases. The germline CDR1 and CDR2 sequences are MNHNS and SASEGT. Germline trimming cut 4 bases from V and 2 bases from J; bases unmatched to any gene: 3. The CDR3 is 15 amino acids. The CDR3 spells CASSVGQGGNQPQHF. The CDR3 DNA follows: TGTGCCAGCAGTGTGGGACAGGGTGGCAATCAGCCCCAGCATTTT.

This clone was picked up a small number of times. The V gene is TRBV27, the J gene TRBJ1-1, with 7 bases matching TRBD1. CDR3 length: 13 residues. Germline loops: CDR1 MNHEY, CDR2 SMNVEV (reference sequence). V dropped 8 bases and J dropped 1; count of bases not matched to a gene: 4. The CDR3 protein is CASSRQGNTEAFF. The CDR3, as DNA: TGTGCCAGCTCCAGACAGGGGAACACTGAAGCTTTCTTT.

The V gene is TRBV11-2, the J gene TRBJ1-2; D may be TRBD1 (6 bases). Per the germline V gene, CDR1 is SGHAT and CDR2 is FQNNGV. Between the trimmed V and J ends, which lost 5 bases and 7 bases, there was a span of 17 bases. The CDR3 runs to 14 residues. The CDR3 DNA reads TGTGCCAGCAGCCCAACGACAGGATATAGTGGCTACACCTTC. Translated: CASSPTTGYSGYTF.

The table lists this clone with a count of one. V gene TRBV6-1 combines with J gene TRBJ2-1; a weak D match, TRBD2 (6 bases). CDR3 length equals 16 residues. Germline V gives CDR1 MNHNS, CDR2 SASEGT. The germline V and J ends were trimmed by 4 bases and 0 bases, with 13 bases remaining between them. The CDR3 DNA reads TGTGCCAGCAGTGGGGTGCACGGGGGCTCCTACAATGAGCAGTTCTTC. This gives the protein CASSGVHGGSYNEQFF.

The chain's CDR3 is CASAANTEAFF. The DNA for the CDR3 is TGTGCTAGTGCCGCGAATACTGAAGCTTTCTTT. The V call is TRBV12-5, the J call TRBJ1-1; D remains unclear. This CDR3 contains 11 residues. The germline V gene encodes CDR1 LGHNT and CDR2 FRNRAP. The V end was cut by 7 bases, the J end by 5 bases, with 8 bases between.

The chain employs TRBV5-3 and TRBJ1-2, with D possibly being TRBD1 (6 bases). TRBV5-3 has ORF status, its function being uncertain. V was trimmed by 8 bases and J by 2 bases, leaving 16 bases between them. The CDR3 loop spans 14 amino acids. In nucleotides, the CDR3 is TGTGCCAGTGGGGCAGGGGTCACCAACTATGGCTACACCTTC. It specifies CASGAGVTNYGYTF.

V gene TRBV30 combines with J gene TRBJ2-7; D may be TRBD2 (6 bases). The CDR3 runs 14 residues. The ends were cut back, 1 base at V and 4 bases at J, with 14 bases in the middle. The germline CDR1 and CDR2 sequences are GTSNPN and SVGIG (reference sequence). The CDR3 spells CAWSGLGSGYEQYF. CDR3 sequence (DNA): TGTGCCTGGAGTGGTTTAGGGAGCGGGTACGAGCAGTACTTC. Combining the CDR3 with reference TRBV30 and TRBJ2-7 gives the whole variable domain SQTIHQWPATLVQPVGSPLSLECTVEGTSNPNLYWYRQAAGRGLQLLFYSVGIGQISSEVPQNLSASRPQDRQFILSSKKLLLSDSGFYLCAWSGLGSGYEQYFGPGTRLTVT.

The chain couples TRBV15 to TRBJ2-2; TRBD2 matches at 7 bases. After removal of 0 bases from V and 1 base from J, the junction contained 5 bases not matched to a gene. CDR1 and CDR2 (germline): LNHNV, YYDKDF (reference sequence). The CDR3 is 17 residues long. This CDR3 is CATSRDAVAGNTGELFF. DNA for the CDR3: TGTGCCACCAGCAGAGATGCGGTAGCGGGGAACACCGGGGAGCTGTTTTTT.

This chain uses TRBV7-9 with TRBJ2-1, with 8 positions matching TRBD1. Trimming cost V 5 bases and J 4 bases; bases outside gene matches: 16. Germline lookup yields CDR1 SEHNR and CDR2 FQNEAQ (reference sequence). The CDR3 is 18 amino acids. In nucleotides, the CDR3 is TGTGCCAGCAGCCCGCCTACCTCGGCGCAGGGGGCTTACAATGAGCAGTTCTTC. It encodes CASSPPTSAQGAYNEQFF.

This chain uses TRBV11-2 with TRBJ2-7; 9 nucleotides agree with TRBD1. CDR3 length equals 17 residues. Trimming cost V 3 bases and J 2 bases; bases outside gene matches: 11. CDR1 is SGHAT, CDR2 FQNNGV, per germline. In DNA, the CDR3 is TGTGCCAGCAGCTTGTTCATAGGGACAGGGACCGCCTACGAGCAGTACTTC. This gives the protein CASSLFIGTGTAYEQYF.

The chain joins TRBV6-1 to TRBJ2-6; D is unresolved. The germline V gene encodes CDR1 MNHNS and CDR2 SASEGT. Deletions cut 2 bases from V and 1 base from J, with 9 bases between. The CDR3 sequence is 16 residues long. The CDR3 is CASSEFTGSGANVLTF. The CDR3 region has the DNA TGTGCCAGCAGTGAATTCACCGGGTCTGGGGCCAACGTCCTGACTTTC.

This clone was recorded once. This chain connects TRBV5-4 to TRBJ2-7, with a weak D call TRBD1 (6 bases). CDR3 length equals 15 residues. V was shortened by 6 bases and J by 5 bases, with 21 bases between the two germline ends. Per germline, CDR1 SGHNT and CDR2 YYREEE (reference sequence). CDR3 residues: CASTSRAGEDDEQYF. The CDR3 DNA reads TGTGCCAGCACCTCTCGGGCAGGGGAAGACGACGAGCAGTACTTC.

This chain links TRBV7-2 with TRBJ2-5, with D uncertain. The CDR3 covers 13 residues. V lost 5 bases, J lost 1 base, and 8 bases lay in between. Looked up from germline, CDR1 is SGHTA and CDR2 is FQGNSA. The DNA of the CDR3 is TGTGCCAGCAGCCCACTGAGCCAAGAGACCCAGTACTTC. Protein: CASSPLSQETQYF.

V usage is TRBV5-1 and J usage is TRBJ2-5; the match to TRBD1 covers 10 bases. J gave up 5 bases and V 4 bases, and 8 bases lay outside the gene matches. Looked up from germline, CDR1 is SGHRS and CDR2 is YFSETQ. The CDR3 has 15 amino acids. DNA for the CDR3: TGCGCCAGCAGCCCCGGGACAGGGGCAGGGGAGACCCAGTACTTC. Its protein is CASSPGTGAGETQYF. The variable domain in full, completed from reference TRBV5-1 and TRBJ2-5, reads KAGVTQTPRYLIKTRGQQVTLSCSPISGHRSVSWYQQTPGQGLQFLFEYFSETQRNKGNFPGRFSGRQFSNSRSEMNVSTLELGDSALYLCASSPGTGAGETQYFGPGTRLLVL.

The rearrangement joins TRBV7-9 to TRBJ2-7; D is perhaps TRBD1 (6 bases). Trimming removed 5 bases from V and 4 bases from J, with 15 bases in between. The CDR3 totals 14 residues. CDR1 SEHNR and CDR2 FQNEAQ come from the germline V gene (reference sequence). CDR3 nucleotide sequence: TGTGCCAGCAGCCAGGGGATGTACGAGTACGAGCAGTACTTC. This encodes CASSQGMYEYEQYF. Complete variable domain (other parts from reference TRBV7-9 and TRBJ2-7): DTGVSQNPRHKITKRGQNVTFRCDPISEHNRLYWYRQTLGQGPEFLTYFQNEAQLEKSRLLSDRFSAERPKGSFSTLEIQRTEQGDSAMYLCASSQGMYEYEQYFGPGTRLTVT.

The chain recombines TRBV5-4 with TRBJ1-1; D is undetermined. The germline V gene has CDR1 SGHNT and CDR2 YYREEE (reference sequence). Trimming stripped 3 bases from V and 0 bases from J, with 9 bases between. The CDR3 extends over 14 amino acids. CDR3 sequence: CASSSQIMNTEAFF. The CDR3 DNA is TGTGCCAGCAGCTCCCAGATCATGAACACTGAAGCTTTCTTT. Based on the CDR3 plus reference TRBV5-4 and TRBJ1-1, the full variable domain is ETGVTQSPTHLIKTRGQQVTLRCSSQSGHNTVSWYQQALGQGPQFIFQYYREEENGRGNFPPRFSGLQFPNYSSELNVNALELDDSALYLCASSSQIMNTEAFFGQGTRLTVV.